This T cell receptor (beta chain) was found in a study of immune cell composition in non-small cell lung cancer. Study-level findings and limits: Dominant in vivo tumour-associated clones were not shown to share tumour-reactive sequences. Clones >0.5% enriched in tumour were rarer in adenocarcinoma (about 33%) than squamous (about 80%). Top 10 clone scores and clonality were higher in squamous than adenocarcinoma.

Genomic DNA came from frozen unsorted single-cell suspensions. In germline, CDR1 is LGHNT, CDR2 FRNRAP. The CDR3 is 13 residues long. The germline V and J ends were trimmed by 8 bases and 0 bases, with 8 bases remaining between them. This clone was recorded a few times. Antigen: not known. Clones were sequenced by immunoSEQ multiplex PCR, and TCRdb holds only the in-frame ones, with some missing. This table has more than 2,500 clones, around 73% appearing once. The sample was lung tumor tissue. J is TRBJ2-1 and V is TRBV12-5; perhaps TRBD1 as D (6 bases). The receptor was derived from a human donor with non-small cell lung cancer. The CDR3 loop is CASKDSSYNEQFF. The CDR3 DNA reads as TGTGCTAGTAAGGACAGCTCCTACAATGAGCAGTTCTTC.